The 29 T cell receptor beta chains in this list originate from one sample, sequenced in a study of control samples from healthy donors and cancer patients. TCRdb keeps only in-frame clones here, not all; method: immunoSEQ multiplex PCR. The sample holds tens of thousands of clones; about 88% are singletons and the top ten take over 30%. Sequencing was carried out using PBMCs. The receptors shown here come from a man between 65 and 85 years old with lung cancer.

V and J are TRBV4-2 and TRBJ1-6; tentatively, D is TRBD1 (6 bases). CDR3 length equals 17 residues. Trimming cost V 4 bases and J 5 bases, with 18 bases left between them. Per germline, CDR1 LGHNA and CDR2 YNFKEQ. CDR3 nucleotide sequence: TGTGCCAGCAGCCTATATAATGAGGGGGGTAATAATTCACCCCTCCACTTT. Translated, it gives CASSLYNEGGNNSPLHF.

This chain links TRBV6-5 with TRBJ2-7; the match to TRBD2 covers 8 bases. The germline CDR1 and CDR2 sequences are MNHEY and SVGAGI. The ends lost 6 bases at V and 3 bases at J; junction bases unmatched: 4. The length of the CDR3 is 13 residues. The CDR3 coding sequence is TGTGCCAGCAGCCTAGCGGGTAACTACGAGCAGTACTTC. Protein: CASSLAGNYEQYF.

The V and J genes are TRBV6-5 and TRBJ2-6, with no clear D. The V gene's germline CDR1 is MNHEY and CDR2 SVGAGI. This CDR3 comprises 15 residues. V dropped 8 bases and J dropped 0 bases, with 11 bases sitting between them. CDR3 sequence: CASGSGNSGANVLTF. Written as DNA, the CDR3 is TGTGCCAGCGGATCAGGAAACTCTGGGGCCAACGTCCTGACTTTC.

This clone was recorded only once. The gene calls are TRBV6-5 and TRBJ1-2, with D possibly matching TRBD1 (5 bases). The CDR3 has 14 residues. Germline V gene lookup returns CDR1 MNHEY and CDR2 SVGAGI. The ends were cut back, 9 bases at V and 0 bases at J, with 14 bases in the middle. The CDR3 sequence is CASSGGTSNYGYTF. The CDR3 bases are TGTGCCAGTTCGGGGGGAACTTCTAACTATGGCTACACCTTC.

CDR3 DNA: TGTGCCAGCAGGCAATCCCCTTGGAACACTGAAGCTTTCTTT. Translating it yields CASRQSPWNTEAFF. V is TRBV6-5 and J is TRBJ1-1; no reliable D call. CDR1 and CDR2 (germline): MNHEY, SVGAGI. The CDR3 loop spans 14 amino acids. Between the trimmed V and J ends, which lost 6 bases and 1 base, there was a span of 12 bases.

J is TRBJ1-1 and V is TRBV19; weak D call: TRBD1 (5 bases). This CDR3 is 15 amino acids long. V was pared by 9 bases and J by 1 base, with 18 bases between. CDR1 is LNHDA, CDR2 SQIVND, per germline (reference sequence). The CDR3 coding sequence is TGTGCCAGCACCCGGCCGGGACTACCGAACACTGAAGCTTTCTTT. It yields the protein CASTRPGLPNTEAFF.

The chain recombines TRBV11-3 with TRBJ1-1; the D is unclear. V lost 8 bases and J 3 bases, leaving 22 bases between the germline ends. This CDR3 contains 16 residues. Germline V gene data show CDR1 as SGHNT and CDR2 as YENEEA. The CDR3 nucleotides read TGTGCCAGCCAACTTCGGGCCCACAAGAAATACACTGAAGCTTTCTTT. As protein: CASQLRAHKKYTEAFF. Full variable domain (remainder filled in from reference TRBV11-3 and TRBJ1-1): EAGVVQSPRYKIIEKKQPVAFWCNPISGHNTLYWYLQNLGQGPELLIRYENEEAVDDSQLPKDRFSAERLKGVDSTLKIQPAELGDSAVYLCASQLRAHKKYTEAFFGQGTRLTVV.

The V and J genes are TRBV3-1 (or the pseudogene TRBV3-2) and TRBJ2-1, with D maybe TRBD1 (6 bases). The V gene lost 0 bases and the J gene lost 5 bases, with 14 bases spanning the gap. Per germline, CDR1 LGHDT and CDR2 YNNKEL (reference sequence). CDR3 size: 16 residues. CDR3 sequence: CASSQEQGYGDNEQFF. Here the CDR3 DNA reads TGTGCCAGCAGCCAAGAGCAGGGGTACGGTGACAATGAGCAGTTCTTC.

Judged by abundance, this clone is large. This chain joins TRBV13 and TRBJ2-3, with 8 bases that match TRBD2. The CDR3 covers 15 residues. Germline CDR1 PRHDT, CDR2 FYEKMQ (reference sequence). V lost 1 base and J lost 3; bases outside the gene matches: 3. The DNA for the CDR3 is TGTGCCAGCAGCTTAGCGGGGGGGGCGACAGATACGCAGTATTTT. Translated, it gives CASSLAGGATDTQYF.

V usage is TRBV6-2 or TRBV6-3 and J usage is TRBJ1-1; D call uncertain. V shed 5 bases and J shed 5 bases, with 6 bases lying between them. Germline loops: CDR1 MNHEY, CDR2 SVGEGT. This CDR3 contains 11 residues. DNA for the CDR3: TGTGCCAGCAGTAAAGGGACTGAAGCTTTCTTT. This gives the protein CASSKGTEAFF.

V usage is TRBV2 and J usage is TRBJ1-1, with TRBD1 as a possible D gene (5 bases). V was shortened by 6 bases and J by 11 bases, with 16 bases between the two germline ends. The CDR3 loop spans 12 amino acids. Looked up from germline, CDR1 is SNHLY and CDR2 is FYNNEI. The CDR3 is CASSGTREGAFF. For the CDR3, the DNA is TGTGCCAGCAGCGGAACCAGGGAGGGCGCTTTCTTT. The whole variable domain, filled in from reference TRBV2 and TRBJ1-1, reads EPEVTQTPSHQVTQMGQEVILRCVPISNHLYFYWYRQILGQKVEFLVSFYNNEISEKSEIFDDQFSVERPDGSNFTLKIRSTKLEDSAMYFCASSGTREGAFFGQGTRLTVV.

The J gene is TRBJ1-1, the V gene TRBV30; no clear D. The CDR3 is made up of 12 amino acids. Germline V gene lookup returns CDR1 GTSNPN and CDR2 SVGIG (reference sequence). Deletions cut 2 bases from V and 10 bases from J, with 14 bases between. CDR3 in DNA: TGTGCCTGGAGTTTTTCCTCGCCCCCAGCTTTCTTT. It encodes CAWSFSSPPAFF.

This rearrangement joins TRBV28 to TRBJ2-5, with D perhaps given as TRBD1 or TRBD2 (5 bases each). In germline, CDR1 is MDHEN, CDR2 SYDVKM. The V and J ends lost 5 bases and 1 base respectively, with 11 bases between them. This CDR3 comprises 14 residues. In DNA form, the CDR3 reads TGTGCCAGCAGTCAAACCGGGACCCAAGAGACCCAGTACTTC. Translated: CASSQTGTQETQYF.

The CDR3 DNA follows: TGTGCCAGTAGTACTCCGGGACAGAGTAAATACGAGCAGTACTTC. Amino acids: CASSTPGQSKYEQYF. The chain is built from TRBV19 and TRBJ2-7, with TRBD1 matching over 7 bases. With V trimmed by 4 bases and J by 4 bases, 10 bases remained unmatched. The germline V gene encodes CDR1 LNHDA and CDR2 SQIVND (reference sequence). This CDR3 comprises 15 residues.

The rearrangement joins TRBV19 to TRBJ1-2, with no clear D. V was clipped by 5 bases and J by 8 bases, with 12 bases between them. The germline CDR1 and CDR2 sequences are LNHDA and SQIVND (reference sequence). This CDR3 contains 12 residues. DNA of the CDR3: TGTGCCAGTAGTGCCCAGGATTTCGGCTACACCTTC. The encoded protein is CASSAQDFGYTF.

The rearrangement uses TRBV5-1 and TRBJ1-1; unclear D gene. This CDR3 has 14 amino acids. Germline lookup yields CDR1 SGHRS and CDR2 YFSETQ. Trimming left V 6 bases short and J 0 bases short, with 12 bases between. Written as DNA, the CDR3 is TGCGCCAGCACCCGGACGGGGATGAACACTGAAGCTTTCTTT. This gives the protein CASTRTGMNTEAFF.

This clone was seen a few times. The sample has other DNA sequences that encode this CDR3 too. This sequence joins TRBV18 and TRBJ2-3; 7 bases are shared with TRBD1. Germline V gene sequence: CDR1 KGHSH, CDR2 LQKENI. This CDR3 is built from 17 residues. Trimming took 3 bases from V and 3 from J; bases not matched to a gene: 12. The CDR3 protein is CASSPPTGDPRTDTQYF. The CDR3 DNA is TGTGCCAGCTCACCCCCCACAGGGGACCCACGGACAGATACGCAGTATTTT.

The genes are TRBV5-6 and TRBJ1-1; possible D gene TRBD1, 5 bases. Trimming left V 2 bases short and J 6 bases short, with 11 bases between. Germline loops: CDR1 SGHDT, CDR2 YYEEEE. The CDR3 sequence is 13 residues long. The CDR3 reads CASSFPSGAEAFF. CDR3 sequence (DNA): TGTGCCAGCAGCTTTCCGTCGGGGGCTGAAGCTTTCTTT.

The chain couples TRBV4-1 to TRBJ2-5; D remains unclear. The CDR3 loop spans 13 amino acids. CDR1 is MGHRA and CDR2 is YSYEKL in the germline V gene. The V end was cut by 0 bases, the J end by 3 bases, with 5 bases between. CDR3 protein: CASSQEEEETQYF. CDR3 in DNA: TGCGCCAGCAGCCAAGAAGAGGAAGAGACCCAGTACTTC.

The chain links TRBV6-4 to TRBJ2-7; no definite D call. Trimming took 2 bases from V and 3 from J, leaving 11 bases between them. Germline CDR1 is MRHNA and CDR2 is SNTAGT. This CDR3 is 14 amino acids long. The CDR3 region is CASSDPAEVYEQYF. The CDR3 DNA reads TGTGCCAGCAGTGACCCAGCAGAGGTCTACGAGCAGTACTTC.

This sequence joins TRBV4-1 and TRBJ1-1; D perhaps matches TRBD1 (5 bases). Germline CDR1 MGHRA, CDR2 YSYEKL. Trimming removed 8 bases from V and 4 bases from J, with 20 bases in between. The CDR3 extends over 15 amino acids. The CDR3 loop reads CASRPEGSGPTEAFF. CDR3 DNA: TGCGCCAGCCGCCCCGAAGGCTCGGGGCCCACTGAAGCTTTCTTT.

The chain recombines TRBV29-1 with TRBJ2-7; tentatively, D is TRBD1 or TRBD2 (6 bases each). CDR3 length: 13 residues. Trimming stripped 2 bases from V and 4 bases from J, with 12 bases between. CDR1 and CDR2 (germline): SQVTM, ANQGSEA. For the CDR3, the DNA is TGCAGCGTTGAATGGGAAGGGGGGTACGAGCAGTACTTC. Protein: CSVEWEGGYEQYF.

The genes are TRBV27 and TRBJ1-5; no firm D call. Germline loops: CDR1 MNHEY, CDR2 SMNVEV (reference sequence). CDR3 size: 13 residues. V lost 4 bases, J lost 4 bases, and 8 bases lay in between. The CDR3 region has the DNA TGTGCCAGCAGTTCCGGGTCAAATCAGCCCCAGCATTTT. Its translation: CASSSGSNQPQHF.

The rearrangement joins TRBV5-1 to TRBJ2-7, with D possibly being TRBD1 (5 bases). The CDR3 totals 14 residues. Trimming took off 2 bases at V and 4 bases at J, with 13 bases between the two ends. Germline V gene data show CDR1 as SGHRS and CDR2 as YFSETQ. The CDR3 loop is CASSLTGALYEQYF. In DNA form, the CDR3 reads TGCGCCAGCAGCTTAACTGGGGCTTTATACGAGCAGTACTTC.

The chain employs TRBV6-5 and TRBJ1-1; 10 bases align to TRBD1. CDR3 size: 14 residues. Germline-derived CDR1 and CDR2 are MNHEY and SVGAGI. V lost 6 bases, J lost 6 bases, and 7 bases stayed unmatched. The CDR3 reads CASSRQGAMAEAFF. The CDR3 DNA reads TGTGCCAGCAGCCGACAGGGGGCGATGGCTGAAGCTTTCTTT.

As DNA, the CDR3 is TGTGCCAGCAGCCCGCGAAGGGACAGTTTTTACAATGAGCAGTTCTTC. Translated, it gives CASSPRRDSFYNEQFF. J is TRBJ2-1 and V is TRBV7-9, with 7 bases fitting TRBD1. J gave up 4 bases and V 5 bases, and 11 bases lay outside the gene matches. The V gene's germline CDR1 is SEHNR and CDR2 FQNEAQ (reference sequence). The CDR3 loop spans 16 amino acids. The whole variable domain, filled in from reference TRBV7-9 and TRBJ2-1, reads DTGVSQNPRHKITKRGQNVTFRCDPISEHNRLYWYRQTLGQGPEFLTYFQNEAQLEKSRLLSDRFSAERPKGSFSTLEIQRTEQGDSAMYLCASSPRRDSFYNEQFFGPGTRLTVL.

V and J are TRBV10-1 and TRBJ1-6, with D unclear. Trimming shortened V by 3 bases and J by 7 bases, and 10 bases separated the two germline ends. This CDR3 region has 14 residues. Germline values: CDR1 WNHNN, CDR2 SYGVQD (reference sequence). Here the CDR3 reads CASSENSRNSPLHF. CDR3 sequence (DNA): TGCGCCAGCAGTGAAAACAGCCGCAATTCACCCCTCCACTTT.

V usage is TRBV11-2 and J usage is TRBJ2-7; 16 bases align to TRBD2. Germline lookup yields CDR1 SGHAT and CDR2 FQNNGV. This CDR3 spans 17 amino acids. The V and J ends lost 2 bases and 3 bases, in that order; junction bases with no gene match: 4. The CDR3 sequence is CASSLSGLAGGHYEQYF. The CDR3 nucleotides read TGTGCCAGCAGCTTATCGGGACTAGCGGGGGGGCACTACGAGCAGTACTTC.

V gene TRBV6-5 combines with J gene TRBJ2-7, with 7 positions matching TRBD1. Germline values: CDR1 MNHEY, CDR2 SVGAGI. The ends lost 0 bases at V and 4 bases at J; junction bases unmatched: 6. CDR3 length: 15 amino acids. CDR3 amino acids: CASSYSTRGLYEQYF. CDR3 sequence (DNA): TGTGCCAGCAGTTACTCGACCAGGGGGTTGTACGAGCAGTACTTC.